This T cell receptor beta chain was identified during a study of T cell repertoires in cytomegalovirus infection. Study-wide background: Both a matching HLA type and CMV infection were indicated by public TCR beta signatures.

This clonotype was observed many times. Its target is not known. TCRdb recomputed calls from the reads with MiXCR, one row per CDR3 protein. The sample consists of 210,000 or so distinct CDR3 sequences, 6% to 8% of them appearing once. Overall study findings and caveats: CMV-specific HLA-C-restricted TCR beta clonotypes dominated the ex vivo response.

V was clipped by 5 bases and J by 5 bases; unmatched bases: 5. Germline V lookup: CDR1 MDHEN, CDR2 SYDVKM. The CDR3 is 13 residues long. The genes are TRBV28 and TRBJ1-2; 7 positions match TRBD1. Source material: PBMCs. The clonotype was recovered from a human donor in good health (CMV status not recorded). Some clones in this sample may be carry-over from other donors' samples. Here the CDR3 DNA reads TGTGCCAGCAGTCCGCCGGGACAGTATGGCTACACCTTC. Its translation is CASSPPGQYGYTF.